One sample yielded the 30 T cell receptor beta chains listed below, sequenced in a study of vaccination and CD4 T cells after COVID-19. The time point was: late sampling 161 to 241 days after vaccination in a few convalescent patients. Treatment in this sample: approximately nine-day PBMC culture with coronavirus spike peptide pools or control peptides (ViraFEST assay). Their antigens remain unidentified. The Oncomine TCR Beta short-read assay was applied to DNA of cultured CD4+ T cells. One entry per CDR3 protein results from TCRdb running MiXCR on the PCR reads. The table has 15,000 to 20,000 distinct CDR3 sequences, around half seen once. Material: CD4+ T cells from blood, cultured in vitro, obtained about 7 months after SARS-CoV-2 vaccination. These receptors originate from a human donor who had recovered from COVID-19.

This clonotype has more than one count but fewer than ten. The rearrangement joins TRBV5-1 to TRBJ2-7, with 7 bases aligning to TRBD2. The V gene's germline CDR1 is SGHRS and CDR2 YFSETQ. The V gene end was trimmed by 0 bases and the J gene end by 0 bases; junction bases not matched to a gene: 6. The CDR3 runs to 16 residues. The CDR3 loop is CASSLANLADSYEQYF. For the CDR3, the DNA is TGCGCCAGCAGCTTGGCCAATCTAGCGGACTCCTACGAGCAGTACTTC.

This clonotype is termed medium-sized (0.01 to 0.1%). This chain uses TRBV20-1 with TRBJ1-1, with a tentative D call TRBD1 (5 bases). With 5 bases removed from V and 5 bases from J, the gap between germline ends came to 21 bases. Germline V gives CDR1 DFQATT, CDR2 SNEGSKA (reference sequence). There are 15 residues in the CDR3. The CDR3 DNA sequence: TGCAGTGCTTACCCCGTTGGGGGGGGTGGAACTGAAGCTTTCTTT. Protein: CSAYPVGGGGTEAFF.

The rearrangement joins TRBV24-1 to TRBJ2-5; D gene unclear. Germline V gives CDR1 KGHDR, CDR2 SFDVKD. CDR3 length: 15 amino acids. Trimming cost V 3 bases and J 0 bases, with 10 bases left between them. The CDR3 region has the DNA TGTGCCACCAGTGATCCAGCCGTGAACCAAGAGACCCAGTACTTC. It codes for CATSDPAVNQETQYF.

J is TRBJ2-5 and V is TRBV7-3; 7 nucleotides line up with TRBD1. Per germline, CDR1 SGHTA and CDR2 FQGTGA. There are 13 residues in the CDR3. Trimming took 4 bases from V and 7 from J; bases not matched to a gene: 6. The CDR3 nucleotides are TGTGCCAGCAGCTCTGACAGGGCCGGGACCCAGTACTTC. Translated, it gives CASSSDRAGTQYF.

The rearrangement links TRBV28 to TRBJ2-5; unclear D gene. There are 15 residues in the CDR3. Germline V gives CDR1 MDHEN, CDR2 SYDVKM. Trimming shortened V by 4 bases and J by 3 bases, and 15 bases separated the two germline ends. CDR3 sequence (DNA): TGTGCCAGCAGTTCAGGCTTTGTGGGCAAAGAGACCCAGTACTTC. The encoded protein is CASSSGFVGKETQYF.

The gene calls are TRBV7-3 and TRBJ2-5; D gene unclear. CDR3 length: 14 residues. Germline V lookup: CDR1 SGHTA, CDR2 FQGTGA. The V end lost 5 bases, the J end lost 5 bases, and 15 bases lay between the germline ends. This chain's CDR3 is CASSPGVSMETQYF. The CDR3 DNA follows: TGTGCCAGCAGCCCGGGCGTCAGTATGGAGACCCAGTACTTC.

The V call is TRBV5-4, the J call TRBJ2-5; the D is unclear. The CDR3 is 15 amino acids. Germline V gene lookup returns CDR1 SGHNT and CDR2 YYREEE (reference sequence). The germline V and J ends were trimmed by 2 bases and 4 bases, with 15 bases remaining between them. As DNA, the CDR3 is TGTGCCAGCAGCTTCGATACTGGCGGTCTAGAGACCCAGTACTTC. Amino acid sequence: CASSFDTGGLETQYF.

This chain connects TRBV11-2 to TRBJ2-5; possible D gene TRBD2, 6 bases. This CDR3 contains 14 residues. From germline, CDR1 is SGHAT and CDR2 FQNNGV. V was clipped by 4 bases and J by 4 bases, with 13 bases between them. This chain's CDR3 is CASSSPYGGETQYF. The CDR3 DNA sequence: TGTGCCAGCAGCTCCCCCTACGGGGGAGAGACCCAGTACTTC.

J is TRBJ1-1 and V is TRBV4-1, with 7 bases lining up with TRBD1. Germline V gene lookup returns CDR1 MGHRA and CDR2 YSYEKL. The CDR3 has 15 amino acids. With 0 bases clipped from V and 1 base from J, the junction kept 2 bases outside the gene matches. CDR3 protein: CASSQDPGGNTEAFF. The CDR3 DNA follows: TGCGCCAGCAGCCAAGATCCAGGGGGGAACACTGAAGCTTTCTTT.

V usage is TRBV20-1 and J usage is TRBJ1-2; a weak D match, TRBD1 (6 bases). There are 14 residues in the CDR3. With 2 bases removed from V and 1 base from J, the gap between germline ends came to 11 bases. The germline V gene encodes CDR1 DFQATT and CDR2 SNEGSKA (reference sequence). The CDR3 here is CSARPTGFNYGYTF. In nucleotides, the CDR3 is TGCAGTGCTAGACCTACAGGGTTTAACTATGGCTACACCTTC.

This clonotype came up a few times. This chain connects TRBV4-1 to TRBJ1-2, with 8 bases aligning to TRBD1. Germline CDR1 MGHRA, CDR2 YSYEKL. V was pared by 2 bases and J by 2 bases, with 7 bases of the junction left unmatched. There are 16 residues in the CDR3. CDR3 in DNA: TGCGCCAGCAGCCAACCAAAGGACAGGGTAAACTATGGCTACACCTTC. Protein: CASSQPKDRVNYGYTF.

On this clonotype itself: One end of the junction does not line up with germline, which may come from a read error. This chain connects TRBV9 to TRBJ2-5, with 15 bases fitting TRBD2. This CDR3 is 17 amino acids long. The germline CDR1 and CDR2 sequences are SGDLS and YYNGEE. The chain's CDR3 is CASSSGLAGGRQETQYF. In DNA form, the CDR3 reads TGTGCCAGCAGCTCCGGACTAGCGGGGGGGAGGCAAGAGACCCAGTACTTT.

The chain has TRBV18 and TRBJ1-2, with a tentative D call TRBD1 (5 bases). Trimming shortened V by 2 bases and J by 2 bases, and 15 bases separated the two germline ends. The CDR3 is made up of 16 amino acids. Germline values: CDR1 KGHSH, CDR2 LQKENI. Here the CDR3 reads CASSPSPGLRNYGYTF. CDR3 DNA sequence: TGTGCCAGCTCACCATCCCCAGGGCTGCGAAACTATGGCTACACCTTC.

This rearrangement joins TRBV6-5 to TRBJ1-2; D uncertain. This CDR3 comprises 14 residues. CDR1 is MNHEY and CDR2 is SVGAGI in the germline V gene. V lost 2 bases and J 0 bases, leaving 7 bases between the germline ends. The DNA of the CDR3 is TGTGCCAGCAGTTACAATAGTCCTAACTATGGCTACACCTTC. This translates into CASSYNSPNYGYTF.

This rearrangement joins TRBV12-3 or TRBV12-4 to TRBJ2-4; 9 bases match TRBD2. This CDR3 has 16 residues. V shed 7 bases and J 0 bases; nucleotides not matched to a gene: 7. DNA of the CDR3: TGTGCCAGCATGTCGACTAGCGGAGTAGCCAAAAACATTCAGTACTTC. It codes for CASMSTSGVAKNIQYF.

The rearrangement uses TRBV5-4 and TRBJ1-2, with D uncertain. The CDR3 runs 14 residues. CDR1 is SGHNT, CDR2 YYREEE, per germline (reference sequence). The V end was cut by 4 bases, the J end by 2 bases, with 12 bases between. The CDR3 loop is CASSPSQDNYGYTF. CDR3 coding DNA: TGTGCCAGCAGCCCGTCGCAGGACAACTATGGCTACACCTTC.

This chain joins TRBV6-2 or TRBV6-3 and TRBJ2-6; no firm D call. The CDR3 is made up of 15 amino acids. Germline V CDR1 and CDR2: MNHEY, SVGEGT. V was cut by 2 bases and J by 0 bases, with 5 bases left in between. CDR3 in amino acids: CASSYEPSGANVLTF. The DNA of the CDR3 is TGTGCCAGCAGTTACGAACCCTCTGGGGCCAACGTCCTGACTTTC.

The rearrangement uses TRBV10-3 and TRBJ2-7; weak D call: TRBD1 (5 bases). Deletions cut 2 bases from V and 10 bases from J, with 9 bases between. CDR3 size: 11 residues. Per germline, CDR1 ENHRY and CDR2 SYGVKD. CDR3 sequence: CAISEAGFQYF. The CDR3 coding sequence is TGTGCCATCAGTGAGGCAGGGTTTCAGTACTTC.

This clonotype was seen a few times. V is TRBV24-1 and J is TRBJ2-3; 10 bases map to TRBD1. This CDR3 has 17 amino acids. Trimming at V came to 7 bases and at J to 2 bases, leaving 11 bases not matched to a gene. Germline lookup yields CDR1 KGHDR and CDR2 SFDVKD. The CDR3 reads CATRTIMGQGTTDTQYF. The CDR3 DNA reads as TGTGCCACCAGGACGATAATGGGACAGGGGACCACAGATACGCAGTATTTT.

This clonotype came up a few times. The V call is TRBV6-5, the J call TRBJ2-3; D is undetermined. Germline V gene lookup returns CDR1 MNHEY and CDR2 SVGAGI. The CDR3 is made up of 14 amino acids. V shed 0 bases and J shed 2 bases, with 6 bases lying between them. This CDR3 reads CASSYSDNTDTQYF. CDR3 nucleotides: TGTGCCAGCAGTTACTCCGATAACACAGATACGCAGTATTTT.

This clonotype has more than one count but fewer than ten. The J gene is TRBJ1-5, the V gene TRBV10-3, with 7 positions matching TRBD1. Germline V gene lookup returns CDR1 ENHRY and CDR2 SYGVKD. CDR3 length: 15 amino acids. Trimming took 0 bases from V and 6 from J; bases not matched to a gene: 5. CDR3 bases: TGTGCCATCAGTGAGTCTGCAGGGGGGCTTCAGCCCCAGCATTTT. It specifies CAISESAGGLQPQHF.

The chain combines TRBV10-3 with TRBJ2-3; 12 bases align to TRBD2. This CDR3 is built from 15 residues. Germline V gene sequence: CDR1 ENHRY, CDR2 SYGVKD. V was pared by 4 bases and J by 1 base, with 0 bases of the junction left unmatched. The CDR3 protein is CAISGTSGGTDTQYF. Written as DNA, the CDR3 is TGTGCCATCAGTGGGACTAGCGGGGGCACAGATACGCAGTATTTT.

The chain links TRBV7-3 to TRBJ2-3, with no clear D. The CDR3 is 13 residues long. Germline V CDR1 and CDR2: SGHTA, FQGTGA. The V end lost 4 bases, the J end lost 4 bases, and 9 bases lay between the germline ends. The CDR3, as DNA: TGTGCCAGCAGCTCCCGGAAGGCAGATACGCAGTATTTT. It translates to CASSSRKADTQYF.

The chain is built from TRBV7-9 and TRBJ1-2, with 7 bases aligning to TRBD1. The CDR3 spans 15 residues. V gave up 3 bases and J gave up 3 bases; unmatched junction bases: 7. The V gene's germline CDR1 is SEHNR and CDR2 FQNEAQ (reference sequence). In DNA, the CDR3 is TGTGCCAGCAGCTTGGAGATGACAGGGTACTATGGCTACACCTTC. Amino acid sequence: CASSLEMTGYYGYTF.

The V call is TRBV5-6, the J call TRBJ1-1, with a possible D match to TRBD1 (5 bases). Per the germline V gene, CDR1 is SGHDT and CDR2 is YYEEEE. The ends were cut back, 4 bases at V and 0 bases at J, with 13 bases in the middle. This CDR3 is 15 amino acids long. DNA for the CDR3: TGTGCCAGCAGCCCCCCCGGGACCATGAACACTGAAGCTTTCTTT. This sequence encodes CASSPPGTMNTEAFF.

The CDR3 DNA is TGCAGTGCCACGAGCGGGAGAGGCACCGGGGAGCTGTTTTTT. Translating it yields CSATSGRGTGELFF. The J gene is TRBJ2-2, the V gene TRBV20-1; 8 bases are shared with TRBD2. J lost 4 bases, V lost 6 bases, and 7 bases had no gene match. Germline V gene lookup returns CDR1 DFQATT and CDR2 SNEGSKA (reference sequence). The CDR3 consists of 14 residues.

This chain uses TRBV20-1 with TRBJ1-2, with 10 bases aligning to TRBD1. Germline V gene sequence: CDR1 DFQATT, CDR2 SNEGSKA (reference sequence). V trimming: 2 bases; J trimming: 3 bases; junction bases outside the gene matches: 3. The CDR3 loop spans 14 amino acids. Here the CDR3 DNA reads TGCAGTGCTAGACCGGGACAGGGGTACTATGGCTACACCTTC. Residues: CSARPGQGYYGYTF.

The chain combines TRBV2 with TRBJ2-3, with TRBD2 identical over 8 bases. Germline CDR1 SNHLY, CDR2 FYNNEI. The CDR3 runs 14 residues. V lost 5 bases and J lost 4; bases outside the gene matches: 5. The CDR3 DNA is TGTGCCAGCAGTTTAGGACTAGCAGCAGATACGCAGTATTTT. Translated: CASSLGLAADTQYF. The entire variable domain, with the rest obtained from reference TRBV2 and TRBJ2-3, is as follows: EPEVTQTPSHQVTQMGQEVILRCVPISNHLYFYWYRQILGQKVEFLVSFYNNEISEKSEIFDDQFSVERPDGSNFTLKIRSTKLEDSAMYFCASSLGLAADTQYFGPGTRLTVL.

There are a few counts of this clonotype. The chain couples TRBV15 to TRBJ2-6, with TRBD2 identical over 7 bases. The CDR3 extends over 16 amino acids. CDR1 LNHNV and CDR2 YYDKDF come from the germline V gene (reference sequence). V gave up 6 bases and J gave up 3 bases; unmatched junction bases: 8. The CDR3 spells CATSGGEGSGANVLTF. DNA of the CDR3: TGTGCCACCAGTGGGGGGGAGGGGAGTGGGGCCAACGTCCTGACTTTC.

The rearrangement uses TRBV7-8 and TRBJ1-2; D perhaps matches TRBD1 (5 bases). V dropped 1 base and J dropped 4 bases, with 13 bases sitting between them. Germline CDR1 is SGHVS and CDR2 is FQNEAQ. The CDR3 contains 15 residues. This CDR3 is CASSLGGVAGYGYTF. The CDR3 DNA reads TGTGCCAGCAGCTTAGGGGGGGTGGCTGGCTATGGCTACACCTTC.